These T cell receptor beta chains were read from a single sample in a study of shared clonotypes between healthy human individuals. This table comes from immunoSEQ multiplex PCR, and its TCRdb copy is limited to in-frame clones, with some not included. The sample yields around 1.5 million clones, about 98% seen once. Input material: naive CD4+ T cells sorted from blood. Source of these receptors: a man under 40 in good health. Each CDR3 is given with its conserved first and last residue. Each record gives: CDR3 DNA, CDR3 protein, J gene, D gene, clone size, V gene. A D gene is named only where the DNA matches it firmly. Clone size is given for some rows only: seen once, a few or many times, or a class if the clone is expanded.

TGTGCCAGCAGCTCTGGCAGGGGGACAGGGGATACGTACAATGAGCAGTTCTTC,CASSSGRGTGDTYNEQFF,TRBJ2-1,TRBD1,.,TRBV5-4
TGTGCCAGCAGCCTATCGACGGACTACGAGCAGTACTTC,CASSLSTDYEQYF,TRBJ2-7,.,.,TRBV7-2
TGTGCCAGTAGTCACCAGGGGGGGCAGCCCCAGCATTTT,CASSHQGGQPQHF,TRBJ1-5,TRBD1,.,TRBV19
TGTGCCAGCAGTCTCGGGACGGAGAACACTGAAGCTTTCTTT,CASSLGTENTEAFF,TRBJ1-1,.,.,TRBV28
TGTGCCAGCAGTCCCGGCGGACCGAACACTGAAGCTTTCTTT,CASSPGGPNTEAFF,TRBJ1-1,.,.,TRBV28
TGTGCCAGTAGTCCCCGGGACTCCTATCCCGACGAGCAGTACTTC,CASSPRDSYPDEQYF,TRBJ2-7,.,.,TRBV19
TGTGCCAGCACCCGACTTAGTGAAGCTTTCTTT,CASTRLSEAFF,TRBJ1-1,.,once,TRBV25-1
TGTGCCAGCAGCGTAGTAGGATTCGGGGAAGAGCTGGACCGATATGGCTACACCTTC,CASSVVGFGEELDRYGYTF,TRBJ1-2,.,.,TRBV9
TGTGCCAGCAGCCAAGATCCCAGGACTAACCTTCATGAGCAGTTCTTC,CASSQDPRTNLHEQFF,TRBJ2-1,.,.,TRBV4-2
TGCGCCAGCAGCTTGGCCGAGGGCAGTCGGGAGACCCAGTACTTC,CASSLAEGSRETQYF,TRBJ2-5,.,.,TRBV5-1
TGCGCCAGCAGCATAAGGACTAGCGGGAGTGCGGATACGCAGTATTTT,CASSIRTSGSADTQYF,TRBJ2-3,TRBD2,.,TRBV5-1
TGCGCCAGCAGCCAAGATTTGGTTGGTAGTAGCGCCATTACCTACGAGCAGTACTTC,CASSQDLVGSSAITYEQYF,TRBJ2-7,.,.,TRBV4-3
TGTGCCAGCAGTGGGACCGATAGCTACGAGCAGTACTTC,CASSGTDSYEQYF,TRBJ2-7,.,once,TRBV6-1
TGTGCCAGCAGTTTGTTTCCCGGGTCCCACGAGCAGTACTTC,CASSLFPGSHEQYF,TRBJ2-7,.,.,TRBV28
TGCGCCAGCAGCTCCTTCCCGGGACAGGAAACTGAAGCTTTCTTT,CASSSFPGQETEAFF,TRBJ1-1,TRBD1,.,TRBV5-1
TGTGCCAGCAGCTTTCAAGCGGGACCCACAGATACGCAGTATTTT,CASSFQAGPTDTQYF,TRBJ2-3,TRBD2,.,TRBV7-2
TGTGCCAGCAGCTTAGGTAACCCTCCGGATACGCAGTATTTT,CASSLGNPPDTQYF,TRBJ2-3,.,.,TRBV7-9
TGTGCCAGCAGTGTAGCTCCCCACACAGATACGCAGTATTTT,CASSVAPHTDTQYF,TRBJ2-3,.,.,TRBV25-1
TGTGCCAGCTCACCACTAAGCCTCCAAGAGACCCAGTACTTC,CASSPLSLQETQYF,TRBJ2-5,.,.,TRBV18
TGTGCCAGCAGCTTAGGGGGACTAGCGGGAATGAATGAGCAGTTCTTC,CASSLGGLAGMNEQFF,TRBJ2-1,TRBD2,.,TRBV7-9
TGTGCCAGCAGCGTAGTCATTTCCGGGGATGAGCAGTTCTTC,CASSVVISGDEQFF,TRBJ2-1,.,.,TRBV9
TGTGCCACCAGCAGAGTTCCCCCCTCTCTAGCGGGAGGGACCGATACGCAGTATTTT,CATSRVPPSLAGGTDTQYF,TRBJ2-3,TRBD2,.,TRBV15
TGTGCCAGCAGCCCGCCGGGACAGGGCAGGTACGAGCAGTACTTC,CASSPPGQGRYEQYF,TRBJ2-7,TRBD1,.,TRBV7-9
TGTGCCAGCAGGGGACAGGCTAATCAGCCCCAGCATTTT,CASRGQANQPQHF,TRBJ1-5,TRBD1,.,TRBV2
TGTGCCATCAGTGGCGGGGGGGCCTACGAGCAGTACTTC,CAISGGGAYEQYF,TRBJ2-7,TRBD2,.,TRBV10-3
TGTGCCAGCAGCCCGGAGAACTACAGGGGCAACACTGAAGCTTTCTTT,CASSPENYRGNTEAFF,TRBJ1-1,TRBD1,.,TRBV5-6
TGTGCCAGCTCCGTCTCCCGTGATACGCAGTATTTT,CASSVSRDTQYF,TRBJ2-3,.,.,TRBV25-1
TGTGCTAGCAGCTTAGGGCGGTCATACGAGCAGTACTTC,CASSLGRSYEQYF,TRBJ2-7,.,.,TRBV7-7
TGTGCCAGCTCACCATCAGGGGGCGGCCCGGCGGACGAGCAGTACTTC,CASSPSGGGPADEQYF,TRBJ2-7,TRBD1,.,TRBV18
TGTGCCAGCAGCTTCCGGGACACGCAAAAACTGTTTTTT,CASSFRDTQKLFF,TRBJ1-4,.,.,TRBV7-9
TGCGCCAGCAGCTTGGAACGGGAGGGAATCAATGAGCAGTTCTTC,CASSLEREGINEQFF,TRBJ2-1,TRBD2,.,TRBV5-1
TGTGCCAGCAGCGTAGGACTAGCGGGAGTAGGCGAGCAGTACTTC,CASSVGLAGVGEQYF,TRBJ2-7,TRBD2,.,TRBV9
TGTGCCAGCAGCGTAGCGGCGGCTCTGTCTGAGCAGTTCTTC,CASSVAAALSEQFF,TRBJ2-1,.,.,TRBV9
TGTGCCAGCAGCCAAAAGAGGGCGAGCAGGAACACCGGGGAGCTGTTTTTT,CASSQKRASRNTGELFF,TRBJ2-2,.,once,TRBV4-2
TGTGCCAGCAGCTTAGCGGTGCTATACAATGAGCAGTTCTTC,CASSLAVLYNEQFF,TRBJ2-1,.,.,TRBV7-7
TGTGCCACCAGCTCTAGGACTAGCGGGATTTCTGGGGCCAACGTCCTGACTTTC,CATSSRTSGISGANVLTF,TRBJ2-6,TRBD2,.,TRBV15
TGTGCCAGCAGCTTCTGGATATTAGCGTATTACAATGAGCAGTTCTTC,CASSFWILAYYNEQFF,TRBJ2-1,.,.,TRBV7-9
TGTGCCAGCAGCTTGTCAGGAGTTTGGAATCAGCCCCAGCATTTT,CASSLSGVWNQPQHF,TRBJ1-5,.,.,TRBV5-6
TGTGCCAGCAGTTTGGCAGGGTACGAGCAGTACTTC,CASSLAGYEQYF,TRBJ2-7,.,.,TRBV28
TGTGCCAGCAGCCTCGGGGGCACAGATACGCAGTATTTT,CASSLGGTDTQYF,TRBJ2-3,.,.,TRBV11-3
TGTGCCTGGAGGATGGGACAGGGGGAAAAACTGTTTTTT,CAWRMGQGEKLFF,TRBJ1-4,TRBD1,once,TRBV30
TGTGCCAGCAGTCCCCACAGGGCTGGAAACACCATATATTTT,CASSPHRAGNTIYF,TRBJ1-3,.,.,TRBV28
TGTGCCAGCAGCCGGACAGTCCTCCGGGGAGACGATGAGCAGTTCTTC,CASSRTVLRGDDEQFF,TRBJ2-1,.,.,TRBV27
TGTGCCAGCAGCAGTAGAGTAGTGAACACTGAAGCTTTCTTT,CASSSRVVNTEAFF,TRBJ1-1,.,.,TRBV7-9
TGTGCCAGCAGCCTTAACATCCGCGACGGAGGGGGCTACACCTTC,CASSLNIRDGGGYTF,TRBJ1-2,.,.,TRBV14
TGTGCCAGCAGCCTAGGGGTCAGGAACAATGAGCAGTTCTTC,CASSLGVRNNEQFF,TRBJ2-1,.,.,TRBV7-2
TGTGCCAGCAGCCGGACGGACAATCAGCCCCAGCATTTT,CASSRTDNQPQHF,TRBJ1-5,.,.,TRBV7-9
TGTGCCAGCAGCTTGGGGGGAGGTCAGCCCCAGCATTTT,CASSLGGGQPQHF,TRBJ1-5,.,once,TRBV7-9
TGTGCCAGCTCACCCCGGGAACGGGTGACTATAAACATTCAGTACTTC,CASSPRERVTINIQYF,TRBJ2-4,.,.,TRBV18
TGTGCCAGCAGTTCCAGGACAGGGGGGATTTCCTACAATGAGCAGTTCTTC,CASSSRTGGISYNEQFF,TRBJ2-1,TRBD1,.,TRBV27
TGCGCCAGCAGCCTCGGACTAGCGGGAGGGCAAGATACGCAGTATTTT,CASSLGLAGGQDTQYF,TRBJ2-3,TRBD2,once,TRBV4-1
TGCAGCGTTCCTAACAGGGGGAGGGATACGCAGTATTTT,CSVPNRGRDTQYF,TRBJ2-3,TRBD1,.,TRBV29-1
TGTGCCAGCAGGACGACTCAGGGTTACGAGCAGTACTTC,CASRTTQGYEQYF,TRBJ2-7,.,.,TRBV27
TGCGCCAGCAGTATGACTAGCGGGAGACCGAATGAGCAGTTCTTC,CASSMTSGRPNEQFF,TRBJ2-1,TRBD2,.,TRBV10-1
TGTGCCATCAAGGGACAGAACGAGGACCCCTACGAGCAGTACTTC,CAIKGQNEDPYEQYF,TRBJ2-7,TRBD1,.,TRBV10-3
TGTGCCAGTACCGTCAGGGCCGGGGAGCTGTTTTTT,CASTVRAGELFF,TRBJ2-2,.,.,TRBV19
TGCGCCAGCAAGACCGGGACTACCTACTCCTACGAGCAGTACTTC,CASKTGTTYSYEQYF,TRBJ2-7,TRBD2,.,TRBV10-2
TGCGCCAGCAGCTCCGGACTAGCGGGGCGGCGCGGCACAGATACGCAGTATTTT,CASSSGLAGRRGTDTQYF,TRBJ2-3,TRBD2,.,TRBV5-1
TGTGCCAGCAGCATCAAACCTTACGAGCAGTACTTC,CASSIKPYEQYF,TRBJ2-7,.,.,TRBV13